One and the same sample provided the 29 T cell receptor beta chains below, sequenced in a study of T cell changes during pregnancy in multiple sclerosis. The repertoire was sequenced with immunoSEQ multiplex PCR; TCRdb's copy has only in-frame clones and lacks some. This table holds tens of thousands of clones, about 94% found once. The sample here was peripheral blood, taken in the third trimester of pregnancy. The receptor source for this set is a female donor in good health, enrolled as a control in a pregnancy study.

Only a few counts were recorded for this clone. J is TRBJ1-1 and V is TRBV13; 7 nucleotides line up with TRBD1. The CDR3 has 12 amino acids. J gave up 11 bases and V 5 bases, and 8 bases lay outside the gene matches. Per the germline V gene, CDR1 is PRHDT and CDR2 is FYEKMQ (reference sequence). The CDR3 DNA reads TGTGCCAGCAGCACCAGGACAGGAGGGGCTTTCTTT. This sequence encodes CASSTRTGGAFF.

The V call is TRBV18, the J call TRBJ2-2; 13 bases align to TRBD2. The CDR3 spans 16 residues. J lost 6 bases, V lost 3 bases, and 4 bases had no gene match. Looked up from germline, CDR1 is KGHSH and CDR2 is LQKENI. The CDR3 region has the DNA TGTGCCAGCTCACCGGGACTAGCGGGAAGTGCCGGGGAGCTGTTTTTT. Its translation is CASSPGLAGSAGELFF.

The rearrangement links TRBV5-1 to TRBJ2-5; D might be TRBD2 (5 bases). Trimming stripped 4 bases from V and 1 base from J, with 23 bases between. The V gene's germline CDR1 is SGHRS and CDR2 YFSETQ. The CDR3 is 18 amino acids. CDR3 region: CASSPYDYFSPAQETQYF. In DNA, the CDR3 is TGCGCCAGCAGCCCCTACGACTACTTTAGCCCAGCCCAAGAGACCCAGTACTTC.

The V gene is TRBV9, the J gene TRBJ2-7, with D possibly TRBD2 on 5 matching bases. The CDR3 extends over 15 amino acids. The V gene's germline CDR1 is SGDLS and CDR2 YYNGEE. Trimming cost V 4 bases and J 0 bases, with 14 bases left between them. CDR3 in amino acids: CASSPRGGSSYEQYF. In DNA, the CDR3 is TGTGCCAGCAGCCCGAGAGGTGGGAGCTCCTACGAGCAGTACTTC.

This CDR3 reads CASSRGAGEYTGELFF. CDR3 sequence (DNA): TGTGCCAGTAGTAGGGGGGCGGGGGAGTACACCGGGGAGCTGTTTTTT. The chain employs TRBV19 and TRBJ2-2; D may be TRBD2 (7 bases). This CDR3 spans 16 amino acids. Germline V gene sequence: CDR1 LNHDA, CDR2 SQIVND (reference sequence). The V gene lost 4 bases and the J gene lost 3 bases, with 15 bases spanning the gap.

This clone was seen only once. The V gene is TRBV18, the J gene TRBJ2-7; 10 nucleotides match TRBD2. CDR1 and CDR2 (germline): KGHSH, LQKENI. The V segment lost 0 bases and the J segment 3 bases; nucleotides outside the gene matches: 2. The CDR3 contains 15 residues. In DNA, the CDR3 is TGTGCCAGCTCACCACCCGGACTAGCGGACTACGAGCAGTACTTC. This encodes CASSPPGLADYEQYF. The full variable domain, rest sourced from reference TRBV18 and TRBJ2-7, is NAGVMQNPRHLVRRRGQEARLRCSPMKGHSHVYWYRQLPEEGLKFMVYLQKENIIDESGMPKERFSAEFPKEGPSILRIQQVVRGDSAAYFCASSPPGLADYEQYFGPGTRLTVT.

The J gene is TRBJ2-7, the V gene TRBV11-2, with a tentative D call TRBD1 (6 bases). CDR3 length: 13 residues. The V end lost 3 bases, the J end lost 2 bases, and 8 bases lay between the germline ends. Germline V gene lookup returns CDR1 SGHAT and CDR2 FQNNGV. This CDR3 is CASSFAGAYEQYF. The CDR3 DNA reads TGTGCCAGCAGCTTTGCAGGGGCCTACGAGCAGTACTTC. The entire variable domain, with the rest obtained from reference TRBV11-2 and TRBJ2-7, is as follows: EAGVAQSPRYKIIEKRQSVAFWCNPISGHATLYWYQQILGQGPKLLIQFQNNGVVDDSQLPKDRFSAERLKGVDSTLKIQPAKLEDSAVYLCASSFAGAYEQYFGPGTRLTVT.

The chain is built from TRBV4-1 and TRBJ2-3; 13 bases map to TRBD2. Trimming removed 3 bases from V and 5 bases from J; junction bases left unmatched: 8. CDR3 length: 17 amino acids. The germline gives CDR1 MGHRA, CDR2 YSYEKL. CDR3 bases: TGCGCCAGCAGCCATTCCGGACTAGCGGGGGTGAAAGATACGCAGTATTTT. Residues: CASSHSGLAGVKDTQYF.

The genes are TRBV28 and TRBJ2-7; 8 bases are shared with TRBD1. This CDR3 contains 14 residues. Germline CDR1 MDHEN, CDR2 SYDVKM. The ends lost 3 bases at V and 3 bases at J; junction bases unmatched: 4. The CDR3 DNA reads TGTGCCAGCAGTTTCGGACAGGGAAGCTACGAGCAGTACTTC. Its protein product is CASSFGQGSYEQYF. Combining the CDR3 with reference TRBV28 and TRBJ2-7 gives the whole variable domain DVKVTQSSRYLVKRTGEKVFLECVQDMDHENMFWYRQDPGLGLRLIYFSYDVKMKEKGDIPEGYSVSREKKERFSLILESASTNQTSMYLCASSFGQGSYEQYFGPGTRLTVT.

In its sample, this clone was seen once. J is TRBJ1-5 and V is TRBV28; D not resolved. Trimming took off 6 bases at V and 3 bases at J, with 6 bases between the two ends. The CDR3 has 12 amino acids. Germline V CDR1 and CDR2: MDHEN, SYDVKM. DNA for the CDR3: TGTGCCAGCAGCTCTAACAATCAGCCCCAGCATTTT. Translated, it gives CASSSNNQPQHF.

The rearrangement uses TRBV27 and TRBJ2-7; D perhaps matches TRBD1 (6 bases). Trimming left V 4 bases short and J 2 bases short, with 18 bases between. The CDR3 is made up of 16 amino acids. Germline assignment: CDR1 MNHEY and CDR2 SMNVEV (reference sequence). The CDR3 nucleotides are TGTGCCAGCAGTTCCGTTGTCGGGACAACCACCTACGAGCAGTACTTC. The encoded protein is CASSSVVGTTTYEQYF.

This chain uses TRBV19 with TRBJ1-3; D not resolved. V shed 5 bases and J shed 0 bases, with 14 bases lying between them. The CDR3 has 16 residues. CDR1 and CDR2 (germline): LNHDA, SQIVND (reference sequence). CDR3 DNA: TGTGCCAGTAGTCAAGGTCGACAAAACTCTGGAAACACCATATATTTT. Protein: CASSQGRQNSGNTIYF. Variable domain in full (rest from reference TRBV19 and TRBJ1-3): DGGITQSPKYLFRKEGQNVTLSCEQNLNHDAMYWYRQDPGQGLRLIYYSQIVNDFQKGDIAEGYSVSREKKESFPLTVTSAQKNPTAFYLCASSQGRQNSGNTIYFGEGSWLTVV.

The chain uses TRBV5-1 and TRBJ2-7; 7 bases match TRBD2. V was clipped by 4 bases and J by 6 bases; unmatched bases: 7. The germline V gene has CDR1 SGHRS and CDR2 YFSETQ. CDR3 length equals 13 residues. The CDR3 sequence is CASSIRTSGEQYF. In nucleotides, the CDR3 is TGCGCCAGCAGCATCCGGACTAGTGGCGAGCAGTACTTC.

The rearrangement joins TRBV29-1 to TRBJ1-1, with a tentative D call TRBD1 (5 bases). CDR3 size: 14 residues. Trimming left V 5 bases short and J 1 base short, with 14 bases between. Germline assignment: CDR1 SQVTM and CDR2 ANQGSEA. DNA for the CDR3: TGCAGCGTTCTCTCAGGGTCGCCGAACACTGAAGCTTTCTTT. Its protein is CSVLSGSPNTEAFF. The full variable domain, completed using reference TRBV29-1 and TRBJ1-1, is SAVISQKPSRDICQRGTSLTIQCQVDSQVTMMFWYRQQPGQSLTLIATANQGSEATYESGFVIDKFPISRPNLTFSTLTVSNMSPEDSSIYLCSVLSGSPNTEAFFGQGTRLTVV.

This chain connects TRBV11-2 to TRBJ2-7; TRBD2 might be the D (5 bases). The CDR3 covers 13 residues. V shed 5 bases and J shed 6 bases, with 14 bases lying between them. Germline V gene sequence: CDR1 SGHAT, CDR2 FQNNGV. CDR3 protein: CASSTGSRPEQYF. Here the CDR3 DNA reads TGTGCCAGCAGCACGGGATCCCGGCCCGAGCAGTACTTC.

This clone has more than one count but fewer than ten. CDR3 DNA sequence: TGCGCCAGCAGCTTGACGACAGGTGAAGCTTTCTTT. This translates into CASSLTTGEAFF. J is TRBJ1-1 and V is TRBV5-1, with D possibly TRBD1 on 6 matching bases. Germline V lookup: CDR1 SGHRS, CDR2 YFSETQ. The CDR3 has 12 residues. V lost 1 base and J 7 bases, leaving 8 bases between the germline ends.

V usage is TRBV18 and J usage is TRBJ2-5, with D maybe TRBD2 (7 bases). In germline, CDR1 is KGHSH, CDR2 LQKENI. The length of the CDR3 is 15 residues. V was trimmed by 3 bases and J by 5 bases, leaving 16 bases between them. The CDR3 DNA follows: TGTGCCAGCTCACCCCGGGACTACCAGGGGGAGACCCAGTACTTC. Protein sequence: CASSPRDYQGETQYF.

CDR3 sequence: CASSRDGSSYEQYF. CDR3 DNA: TGTGCCAGCAGCCGGGACGGGAGCTCCTACGAGCAGTACTTC. J is TRBJ2-7 and V is TRBV27; D perhaps matches TRBD2 (6 bases). The CDR3 is 14 amino acids. In germline, CDR1 is MNHEY, CDR2 SMNVEV (reference sequence). The germline V and J ends were trimmed by 6 bases and 0 bases, with 12 bases remaining between them.

The gene calls are TRBV19 and TRBJ2-1, with TRBD2 as a possible D gene (7 bases). Trimming pared 1 base from V and 4 bases from J, leaving 14 bases between. The length of the CDR3 is 16 residues. From germline, CDR1 is LNHDA and CDR2 SQIVND (reference sequence). The CDR3 loop is CASSIVGRGLYNEQFF. The CDR3 nucleotides are TGTGCCAGTAGTATAGTTGGCAGGGGACTATACAATGAGCAGTTCTTC.

The chain couples TRBV6-1 to TRBJ1-5, with D tentatively TRBD1 (5 bases). Germline V gene data show CDR1 as MNHNS and CDR2 as SASEGT. V was trimmed by 6 bases and J by 0 bases, leaving 12 bases between them. The CDR3 spans 15 residues. CDR3 in DNA: TGTGCCAGCAGGGGGGGACTGAATAGCAATCAGCCCCAGCATTTT. The encoded protein is CASRGGLNSNQPQHF.

Only a few counts were recorded for this clone. The rearrangement links TRBV27 to TRBJ2-7, with TRBD1 identical over 7 bases. V gave up 0 bases and J gave up 5 bases; unmatched junction bases: 4. The germline V gene has CDR1 MNHEY and CDR2 SMNVEV (reference sequence). The CDR3 is 14 amino acids. The chain's CDR3 is CASSLSQGDHEQYF. The CDR3 nucleotides read TGTGCCAGCAGTTTATCCCAGGGGGACCACGAGCAGTACTTC.

This clone showed up just once. The V call is TRBV7-6, the J call TRBJ2-5; the D is unclear. CDR1 is SGHVS and CDR2 is FNYEAQ in the germline V gene. Trimming stripped 2 bases from V and 5 bases from J, with 9 bases between. The CDR3 loop spans 13 amino acids. In nucleotides, the CDR3 is TGTGCCAGCAGCTTACTAGTCCGGGAGACCCAGTACTTC. Protein sequence: CASSLLVRETQYF. Full variable domain (missing parts from reference TRBV7-6 and TRBJ2-5): GAGVSQSPRYKVTKRGQDVALRCDPISGHVSLYWYRQALGQGPEFLTYFNYEAQQDKSGLPNDRFSAERPEGSISTLTIQRTEQRDSAMYRCASSLLVRETQYFGPGTRLLVL.

The gene calls are TRBV28 and TRBJ1-1, with no clear D. The CDR3 contains 13 residues. The V end was cut by 3 bases, the J end by 4 bases, with 9 bases between. CDR1 MDHEN and CDR2 SYDVKM come from the germline V gene. The CDR3 loop is CASSLTASTEAFF. Written as DNA, the CDR3 is TGTGCCAGCAGTTTGACTGCTTCCACTGAAGCTTTCTTT.

The CDR3 sequence is CASSPGARKRKVDTQYF. The CDR3 coding sequence is TGTGCCAGCAGCCCCGGTGCGAGGAAGAGAAAGGTTGATACGCAGTATTTT. The V gene is TRBV5-6, the J gene TRBJ2-3; D is unclear. The germline gives CDR1 SGHDT, CDR2 YYEEEE. V lost 4 bases to trimming and J lost 6 bases, with 24 bases between them. The CDR3 covers 17 residues.

The chain links TRBV5-1 to TRBJ2-7, with 11 bases identical to TRBD2. Germline values: CDR1 SGHRS, CDR2 YFSETQ. CDR3 length equals 15 residues. With V trimmed by 5 bases and J by 10 bases, 14 bases remained unmatched. In DNA, the CDR3 is TGCGCCAGCAGTTACCTTACCGGGACTAGCGGATCTCAGTACTTC. This translates into CASSYLTGTSGSQYF.

This chain uses TRBV5-1 with TRBJ2-5; TRBD1 is a possible D gene (5 bases). V lost 3 bases, J lost 2 bases, and 8 bases lay in between. The CDR3 consists of 13 residues. CDR1 and CDR2 (germline): SGHRS, YFSETQ. As DNA, the CDR3 is TGCGCCAGCAGCTCCCGACAGCAAGAGACCCAGTACTTC. It encodes CASSSRQQETQYF.

The chain employs TRBV7-8 and TRBJ1-4, with TRBD1 identical over 7 bases. The CDR3 sequence is 15 residues long. The V segment lost 6 bases and the J segment 7 bases; nucleotides outside the gene matches: 11. From germline, CDR1 is SGHVS and CDR2 FQNEAQ. CDR3 nucleotide sequence: TGTGCCAGCAGATCAACAGGGGCGGCCCTTGAAAAACTGTTTTTT. Its protein product is CASRSTGAALEKLFF.

V and J are TRBV7-9 and TRBJ2-3, with TRBD1 identical over 7 bases. CDR3 size: 17 residues. The germline V gene encodes CDR1 SEHNR and CDR2 FQNEAQ (reference sequence). J was trimmed by 2 bases and V by 8 bases; bases with no gene match: 16. CDR3 loop: CASEEGKGTDYTDTQYF. DNA of the CDR3: TGTGCCAGCGAAGAGGGGAAAGGGACAGACTACACAGATACGCAGTATTTT.

V and J are TRBV5-1 and TRBJ2-2; 9 nucleotides match TRBD1. Germline V CDR1 and CDR2: SGHRS, YFSETQ. The CDR3 totals 18 residues. J was trimmed by 4 bases and V by 2 bases; bases with no gene match: 12. CDR3 sequence: CASSLADTGGDGTGELFF. The DNA for the CDR3 is TGCGCCAGCAGCTTAGCGGATACAGGGGGCGACGGCACCGGGGAGCTGTTTTTT.